These 12 T cell receptor beta chains came from one sample sequenced in a study of blood T cell repertoires in COVID-19. Libraries were prepared by immunoSEQ multiplex PCR; TCRdb keeps only in-frame clonotypes and omits some of them. Among fewer than 35,000 clones listed, about 79% were seen once. Sequenced material: peripheral blood. These receptors all come from a human donor in a cohort sampled during active COVID-19.

The chain couples TRBV28 to TRBJ2-7; 9 nucleotides match TRBD2. The J segment lost 3 bases and the V segment lost 5 bases, leaving 8 bases of the junction unmatched. The CDR3 is 15 residues long. The V gene's germline CDR1 is MDHEN and CDR2 SYDVKM. The CDR3 loop reads CASSPWVAGVYEQYF. The CDR3 nucleotides read TGTGCCAGCAGTCCGTGGGTAGCGGGGGTCTACGAGCAGTACTTC.

This clone was detected once. The genes are TRBV6-1 and TRBJ1-5; D remains unclear. Looked up from germline, CDR1 is MNHNS and CDR2 is SASEGT. This CDR3 has 13 amino acids. V lost 3 bases and J 3 bases, leaving 6 bases between the germline ends. CDR3 DNA sequence: TGTGCCAGCAGTGAGCAGGTCAATCAGCCCCAGCATTTT. Protein sequence: CASSEQVNQPQHF.

This clone qualifies as medium-sized. The chain recombines TRBV7-9 with TRBJ2-1, with D perhaps matching TRBD2 (6 bases). The germline V gene encodes CDR1 SEHNR and CDR2 FQNEAQ (reference sequence). V was cut by 1 base and J by 7 bases, with 11 bases left in between. The CDR3 has 14 amino acids. The CDR3 nucleotides are TGTGCCAGCAGCTTAGTCCTGGAGGGAAATGAGCAGTTCTTC. It encodes CASSLVLEGNEQFF.

This clone was observed a single time. In nucleotides, the CDR3 is TGTGCCAGCAGCTCCAGTGGACAGCCACAAGAGACCCAGTACTTC. Amino acids: CASSSSGQPQETQYF. The chain is built from TRBV7-2 and TRBJ2-5; perhaps TRBD1 as D (6 bases). Germline values: CDR1 SGHTA, CDR2 FQGNSA. This CDR3 has 15 amino acids. Trimming left V 4 bases short and J 2 bases short, with 14 bases between.

This clone showed up just once. The CDR3 DNA reads TGTGCCAGTAGCTTGGGGGGACTTCAGCCCCAGCATTTT. This translates into CASSLGGLQPQHF. The chain couples TRBV19 to TRBJ1-5, with D perhaps TRBD1 (5 bases). Germline CDR1 reads LNHDA; CDR2 reads SQIVND (reference sequence). This CDR3 is 13 amino acids long. With 6 bases removed from V and 6 bases from J, the gap between germline ends came to 12 bases.

The rearrangement links TRBV6-2 or TRBV6-3 to TRBJ2-2; the D gene is possibly TRBD2 (5 bases). Per the germline V gene, CDR1 is MNHEY and CDR2 is SVGEGT. CDR3 size: 13 residues. The germline V and J ends were trimmed by 6 bases and 8 bases, with 13 bases remaining between them. CDR3 loop: CASSPYPGGELFF. The CDR3 region has the DNA TGTGCCAGCAGCCCATACCCGGGGGGGGAGCTGTTTTTT.

The chain uses TRBV3-1 (or the pseudogene TRBV3-2) and TRBJ1-4; 10 bases are a match to TRBD1. This CDR3 contains 15 residues. Germline trimming cut 6 bases from V and 8 bases from J; bases unmatched to any gene: 9. The V gene's germline CDR1 is LGHDT and CDR2 YNNKEL (reference sequence). CDR3 amino acids: CASRHKTGGREKLFF. The CDR3, as DNA: TGTGCCAGCAGGCACAAGACAGGGGGCAGAGAAAAACTGTTTTTT.

The chain employs TRBV15 and TRBJ2-1; maybe TRBD2 (6 bases). Trimming removed 5 bases at V and 7 bases at J, with 12 bases between. Looked up from germline, CDR1 is LNHNV and CDR2 is YYDKDF (reference sequence). The CDR3 length is 13 residues. The CDR3 DNA sequence: TGTGCCACCAGCGGCGGGATATGGAATGAGCAGTTCTTC. Protein product: CATSGGIWNEQFF.

The chain uses TRBV10-1 and TRBJ1-6; D uncertain. The germline V gene encodes CDR1 WNHNN and CDR2 SYGVQD (reference sequence). CDR3 size: 13 residues. Trimming took 3 bases from V and 8 from J, leaving 8 bases between them. CDR3 sequence (DNA): TGCGCCAGCAGTGATAGGAGGGATTCACCCCTCCACTTT. This codes for CASSDRRDSPLHF.

J is TRBJ1-4 and V is TRBV25-1; D is ambiguous. V was pared by 6 bases and J by 8 bases, with 7 bases between. Looked up from germline, CDR1 is MGHDK and CDR2 is SYGVNS. The CDR3 covers 11 residues. The CDR3 nucleotides are TGTGCCAGCAGGGAACGGGAAAAACTGTTTTTT. Translating gives CASREREKLFF. The whole variable domain, remainder taken from reference TRBV25-1 and TRBJ1-4, is EADIYQTPRYLVIGTGKKITLECSQTMGHDKMYWYQQDPGMELHLIHYSYGVNSTEKGDLSSESTVSRIRTEHFPLTLESARPSHTSQYLCASREREKLFFGSGTQLSVL.

V is TRBV19 and J is TRBJ2-3; TRBD2 matches 11 bases. The ends lost 4 bases at V and 2 bases at J; junction bases unmatched: 11. This CDR3 contains 18 residues. Looked up from germline, CDR1 is LNHDA and CDR2 is SQIVND (reference sequence). CDR3 region: CASSRRASGGTNTDTQYF. CDR3 DNA: TGTGCCAGTAGTAGGAGGGCTAGCGGGGGGACGAACACAGATACGCAGTATTTT.

CDR3 sequence (DNA): TGTGCCAGCTCTACGGGACAGGGCAATCAGCCCCAGCATTTT. This codes for CASSTGQGNQPQHF. The chain recombines TRBV18 with TRBJ1-5; TRBD1 aligns across 8 bases. The CDR3 totals 14 residues. Germline CDR1 is KGHSH and CDR2 is LQKENI. V lost 6 bases, J lost 2 bases, and 3 bases stayed unmatched.